Listed below are T cell receptor beta chains from one sample, sequenced in a study of blood T cell repertoires in COVID-19. Sequencing was performed with immunoSEQ multiplex PCR; in TCRdb, only in-frame clones are kept and a portion is missing. The data show 200,000 to 300,000 clones, with approximately 80% seen just once and roughly 4.7% held by the top ten. The sequencing input was peripheral blood. Every receptor here comes from a woman between 70 and 85 years old with acute or convalescent COVID-19. The CDR3 runs from the conserved cysteine through the conserved F or W. The order of the fields is V gene, CDR3 length, D gene, J gene, clone size, CDR3 protein, CDR3 DNA. The D gene is left open where the match is weak. For some rows the clone size is stated as once, few or many, or as a class when expanded; others skip it.

TRBV24-1,15,TRBD1,TRBJ2-1,NA,CATSGTGRPYNEQFF,TGTGCCACCAGCGGGACAGGGAGACCCTACAATGAGCAGTTCTTC
TRBV4-3,16,NA,TRBJ1-1,NA,CASSQDWGHRNTEAFF,TGCGCCAGCAGCCAAGATTGGGGACACCGGAACACTGAAGCTTTCTTT
TRBV7-2,15,NA,TRBJ2-6,NA,CASSIDSSGANVLTF,TGTGCCAGCAGCATAGACAGTTCTGGGGCCAACGTCCTGACTTTC
TRBV7-9,14,NA,TRBJ1-2,NA,CASSFREGWYGYTF,TGTGCCAGCAGCTTCAGGGAGGGATGGTATGGCTACACCTTC
TRBV6-5,15,TRBD1,TRBJ1-6,NA,CASRIRDRGNSPLHF,TGTGCCAGCAGAATCCGGGACAGGGGTAATTCACCCCTCCACTTT
TRBV3-1/TRBV3-2,15,TRBD1,TRBJ1-1,once,CASSRTGVMNTEAFF,TGTGCCAGCAGCCGGACAGGGGTGATGAACACTGAAGCTTTCTTT
TRBV7-9,17,NA,TRBJ1-3,NA,CASSVSATLFSGNTIYF,TGTGCCAGCAGCGTTTCTGCGACACTGTTCTCTGGAAACACCATATATTTT
TRBV10-2,15,TRBD2,TRBJ2-7,NA,CASTSSGGSTYEQYF,TGCGCCAGCACCTCTAGCGGGGGGTCGACCTACGAGCAGTACTTC
TRBV5-5,14,NA,TRBJ1-1,NA,CASSLESGATEAFF,TGTGCCAGCAGCTTGGAGTCAGGGGCGACTGAAGCTTTCTTT
TRBV10-1,13,NA,TRBJ2-1,once,CASSGWTNSEQFF,TGCGCCAGCAGTGGCTGGACTAACTCCGAGCAGTTCTTC
TRBV14,12,NA,TRBJ1-5,NA,CASSFYEGPQHF,TGTGCCAGCAGCTTCTACGAGGGACCCCAGCATTTT
TRBV18,13,NA,TRBJ1-1,few,CASSPQTGIEAFF,TGTGCCAGCTCACCACAAACAGGGATTGAAGCTTTCTTT
TRBV5-4,17,TRBD2,TRBJ2-1,NA,CASSSATGTSGGDEQFF,TGTGCCAGCAGCTCGGCGACCGGGACTAGCGGGGGTGATGAGCAGTTCTTC
TRBV11-3,14,TRBD2,TRBJ2-2,NA,CASSNSGATGELFF,TGTGCCAGCAGCAATAGCGGGGCAACCGGGGAGCTGTTTTTT
TRBV27,13,NA,TRBJ1-1,NA,CASSLKRDTEAFF,TGTGCCAGCAGTTTAAAAAGAGACACTGAAGCTTTCTTT
TRBV2,15,TRBD1,TRBJ1-5,few,CASSLGQGIGQPQHF,TGTGCCAGCAGCCTCGGACAGGGGATAGGTCAGCCCCAGCATTTT
TRBV7-2,16,TRBD2,TRBJ2-1,once,CASSQQGAGGRNEQFF,TGTGCCAGCAGCCAACAAGGGGCGGGGGGTAGGAATGAGCAGTTCTTC
TRBV4-1,13,TRBD1,TRBJ1-2,NA,CASRRTGDYGYTF,TGCGCCAGCAGAAGGACAGGGGACTATGGCTACACCTTC
TRBV28,14,TRBD1,TRBJ1-3,NA,CASSLGTGEDTIYF,TGTGCCAGCAGTCTAGGGACAGGGGAGGACACCATATATTTT
TRBV7-9,15,TRBD1,TRBJ1-2,NA,CASSLGQASNYGYTF,TGTGCCAGCAGCCTGGGACAGGCTTCTAACTATGGCTACACCTTC
TRBV28,16,NA,TRBJ1-5,once,CASTPQEGRGKQPQHF,TGTGCCAGCACGCCACAGGAGGGGAGGGGCAAACAGCCCCAGCATTTT
TRBV29-1,14,TRBD1,TRBJ2-7,NA,CSARLGQGSYEQYF,TGCAGCGCTCGCCTGGGACAGGGTTCCTACGAGCAGTACTTC
TRBV12-3/TRBV12-4,13,TRBD2,TRBJ2-1,NA,CASSGGYVYEQFF,TGTGCCAGCAGCGGGGGGTACGTGTATGAGCAGTTCTTC
TRBV4-1,16,NA,TRBJ2-7,NA,CASSQQSPGLGYEQYF,TGCGCCAGCAGCCAACAAAGTCCAGGGCTGGGCTACGAGCAGTACTTC
TRBV4-3,13,NA,TRBJ1-1,NA,CASSQDRNTEAFF,TGCGCCAGCAGCCAAGATCGGAACACTGAAGCTTTCTTT
TRBV15,15,TRBD2,TRBJ2-5,NA,CATSLPSGGLETQYF,TGTGCCACCAGCTTGCCTAGCGGGGGGTTGGAGACCCAGTACTTC
TRBV9,14,TRBD1,TRBJ2-7,NA,CASSPKGQYYEQYF,TGTGCCAGCAGCCCCAAGGGACAGTACTACGAGCAGTACTTC
TRBV5-1,16,TRBD2,TRBJ2-3,NA,CASSLGSTSISDTQYF,TGCGCCAGCAGCTTGGGCTCGACTAGCATTTCAGATACGCAGTATTTT
TRBV18,15,TRBD1,TRBJ1-2,NA,CASSPREGGKHGYTF,TGTGCCAGCTCACCACGGGAAGGGGGCAAGCATGGCTACACCTTC
TRBV2,12,NA,TRBJ2-7,NA,CASTLLTYEQYF,TGTGCCAGCACCTTATTAACCTACGAGCAGTACTTC
TRBV19,17,TRBD1,TRBJ1-1,NA,CASNPWDRGLKNTEAFF,TGTGCCAGTAATCCGTGGGACAGGGGTCTAAAGAACACTGAAGCTTTCTTT
TRBV5-1,15,NA,TRBJ2-5,NA,CASSLLAGLMETQYF,TGCGCCAGCAGCTTGCTCGCAGGATTGATGGAGACCCAGTACTTC
TRBV3-1/TRBV3-2,14,NA,TRBJ1-3,NA,CASSLRTAGNTIYF,TGTGCCAGCAGCTTACGGACAGCTGGAAACACCATATATTTT
TRBV27,14,NA,TRBJ1-6,NA,CASSSGHTNSPLHF,TGTGCCAGCAGCTCGGGACACACCAATTCACCCCTCCACTTT
TRBV6-2/TRBV6-3,17,TRBD1,TRBJ1-3,NA,CASSLTFRGSTGNTIYF,TGTGCCAGCAGCCTTACTTTCAGGGGGTCTACTGGAAACACCATATATTTT
TRBV2,16,TRBD1,TRBJ2-2,NA,CASSPPGQGANGELFF,TGTGCCAGCAGTCCTCCGGGACAGGGGGCGAACGGGGAGCTGTTTTTT
TRBV25-1,16,TRBD2,TRBJ2-6,NA,CASSKRGGVGANVLTF,TGTGCCAGCAGTAAAAGGGGAGGGGTTGGGGCCAACGTCCTGACTTTC